This TCR beta chain emerged from a study of T and B cells in COVID-19 patients. Whole-study context: Peripheral blood came from COVID-19 patients with active infection or after recovery. Of some 19 active-infection patients, over 9 were critically ill with mechanical ventilation or extracorporeal membrane oxygenation.

Blood genomic DNA input for TRB amplification was about 250-500 ng. In regard to this clonotype: Its target is not known.

TRB rearrangements were amplified by multiplex PCR with BIOMED2 TRB-A/B primers. TCRdb fed the multiplex PCR reads into MiXCR, producing one record per CDR3 protein. The sample consists of some 15,000 distinct CDR3 sequences, 25% to 35% of them appearing once. Per the germline V gene, CDR1 is SGHDT and CDR2 is YYEEEE. Deletions cut 4 bases from V and 1 base from J, with 11 bases between. The CDR3 contains 15 residues. Study-wide points: The recovered cohort had 2,000 to 3,000 exclusive TCR clusters, including just over 30 low generation probability clusters.

The chain links TRBV5-6 to TRBJ1-4; D is perhaps TRBD1 (5 bases). Material for sequencing was blood. This receptor was taken from a human donor who had recovered from COVID-19. The CDR3: CASSLERGTNEKLFF. The CDR3 bases are TGTGCCAGCAGCCTCGAGAGGGGAACTAATGAAAAACTGTTTTTT.